The entry below gives a single T cell receptor (beta chain) sequence along with its context. Its cognate antigen is unknown. These data belong to a study of vaccination and CD4 T cells after COVID-19. The treatment here: roughly 11-day PBMC culture with coronavirus spike peptide pools or control peptides (ViraFEST assay). Researchers collected the unexposed donor's CD4+ T cells before the COVID-19 pandemic (2011-2018). With the Oncomine TCR Beta short-read assay, DNA from cultured CD4+ T cells was sequenced. MiXCR was run by TCRdb on the PCR reads, yielding one entry per CDR3 protein. Among several thousand distinct CDR3 sequences listed, under 50% were seen once. V lost 1 base and J lost 7, with 17 bases in between. The CDR3 has 16 residues. Germline loops: CDR1 SGHAT, CDR2 FQNNGV.

J is TRBJ2-1 and V is TRBV11-2; weak D call: TRBD1 (5 bases). This clonotype was obtained from a human donor in good health. The sequencing input was CD4+ T cells from blood, cultured in vitro. The CDR3 loop reads CASSLVTAGLGNEQFF. The CDR3 DNA sequence: TGTGCCAGCAGCTTAGTGACAGCAGGGTTGGGAAATGAGCAGTTCTTC.